This TCR beta chain appears in the sequencing data of a study of shared T cell receptors in the human thymus. This CDR3 contains 13 residues. From germline, CDR1 is MDHEN and CDR2 SYDVKM. V gave up 5 bases and J gave up 5 bases, with 13 bases separating them. Generated by immunoSEQ multiplex PCR, the TCRdb table keeps only in-frame clones and is missing some. The sample records 450,000 to 650,000 clones, 70% to 80% being singletons. These sequences were also reported in another study, on human thymus T cells.

The source of this sequence is a boy under two years old with a congenital heart defect. The sequenced sample consisted of thymocytes. The chain recombines TRBV28 with TRBJ2-7; possibly TRBD1 for D (6 bases). The CDR3 here is CASSLTGLDEQYF. The CDR3 DNA sequence: TGTGCCAGCAGTCTAACAGGGTTGGACGAGCAGTACTTC.